These 19 T cell receptor beta chains originate from one sample sequenced in a study of blood T cells in healthy people across ages. Using a J-beta primer mix together with a sample-barcoded 5' primer, a second PCR was run for roughly 7 to 12 cycles. TCRdb used MiXCR to reprocess the 5' RACE reads, holding one entry per CDR3 protein. In the table there are over 600,000 distinct CDR3 sequences, around a fifth of which are singletons. Material: blood. The origin of the receptors is a man between 65 and 80 years old in good health.

V usage is TRBV7-3 and J usage is TRBJ1-1; D possibly corresponds to TRBD1 (6 bases). Trimming left V 5 bases short and J 5 bases short, with 12 bases between. Germline CDR1 is SGHTA and CDR2 is FQGTGA. The CDR3 is 13 amino acids. CDR3 DNA sequence: TGTGCCAGCAGCCCCCAGGACAGAACTGAAGCTTTCTTT. This encodes CASSPQDRTEAFF.

The chain couples TRBV20-1 to TRBJ2-5; the match to TRBD2 covers 10 bases. V shed 1 base and J 5 bases; nucleotides not matched to a gene: 4. CDR1 and CDR2 (germline): DFQATT, SNEGSKA (reference sequence). The CDR3 length is 14 residues. CDR3 amino acids: CSARVASGSETQYF. The DNA for the CDR3 is TGCAGTGCTAGAGTGGCTAGCGGGAGCGAGACCCAGTACTTC.

This clonotype has more than one count but fewer than ten. V is TRBV20-1 and J is TRBJ2-5, with D possibly being TRBD1 (6 bases). V lost 3 bases, J lost 5 bases, and 10 bases lay in between. The CDR3 totals 12 residues. CDR1 DFQATT and CDR2 SNEGSKA come from the germline V gene (reference sequence). CDR3 loop: CSASDQGETQYF. CDR3 bases: TGCAGTGCTAGTGATCAGGGGGAGACCCAGTACTTC.

The chain is built from TRBV28 and TRBJ1-5, with TRBD1 matching 9 bases. The germline V gene has CDR1 MDHEN and CDR2 SYDVKM. The CDR3 covers 15 residues. V shed 0 bases, J shed 6 bases, and the junction held 3 bases outside the gene matches. The CDR3 region has the DNA TGTGCCAGCAGTTTATGGACAGGGGGGGGTCAGCCCCAGCATTTT. Translation gives CASSLWTGGGQPQHF.

The table lists this clonotype with many counts. This chain joins TRBV6-2 or TRBV6-3 and TRBJ1-5, with D possibly TRBD1 on 6 matching bases. CDR3 length: 12 residues. Germline lookup yields CDR1 MNHEY and CDR2 SVGEGT. Trimming left V 2 bases short and J 7 bases short, with 6 bases between. CDR3 sequence: CASSYGGQPQHF. In DNA form, the CDR3 reads TGTGCCAGCAGTTACGGGGGCCAGCCCCAGCATTTT.

This clonotype was counted at least ten times. This chain connects TRBV6-5 to TRBJ2-1, with D perhaps TRBD2 (6 bases). CDR1 MNHEY and CDR2 SVGAGI come from the germline V gene. The CDR3 length is 12 residues. Trimming left V 5 bases short and J 6 bases short, with 8 bases between. The CDR3 DNA reads as TGTGCCAGCAGTACGACTAGCAATGAGCAGTTCTTC. This gives the protein CASSTTSNEQFF.

The rearrangement links TRBV3-1 to TRBJ1-5; 12 bases are a match to TRBD1. The germline gives CDR1 LGHDT, CDR2 YNNKEL (reference sequence). The CDR3 sequence is 16 residues long. Losses at the gene ends were 3 bases for V and 6 bases for J; bases not matched to a gene: 6. CDR3 region: CASSQGTGGDGQPQHF. The CDR3, as DNA: TGTGCCAGCAGCCAGGGGACAGGGGGCGACGGTCAGCCCCAGCATTTT.

This chain uses TRBV14 with TRBJ1-4; 8 positions match TRBD1. V shed 6 bases, J shed 10 bases, and the junction held 4 bases outside the gene matches. Germline V lookup: CDR1 SGHDN, CDR2 FVKESK. The CDR3 length is 12 residues. Written as DNA, the CDR3 is TGTGCCAGCAGTTTAGACAGGGGAAAACTGTTTTTT. Residues: CASSLDRGKLFF.

The chain has TRBV7-9 and TRBJ1-5; D is unresolved. In germline, CDR1 is SEHNR, CDR2 FQNEAQ (reference sequence). The CDR3 sequence is 15 residues long. V was shortened by 1 base and J by 4 bases, with 11 bases between the two germline ends. DNA for the CDR3: TGTGCCAGCAGCTTAGGAGAGTGGAAAAATCAGCCCCAGCATTTT. Its protein is CASSLGEWKNQPQHF.

This chain joins TRBV9 and TRBJ1-6; D gene unclear. The length of the CDR3 is 12 residues. Trimming shortened V by 7 bases and J by 7 bases, and 9 bases separated the two germline ends. CDR1 is SGDLS, CDR2 YYNGEE, per germline. The CDR3 loop reads CASGQENSPLHF. The CDR3 DNA sequence: TGTGCCAGCGGGCAGGAGAATTCACCCCTCCACTTT.

The sample holds a few counts of this clonotype. J is TRBJ1-1 and V is TRBV9; the D gene is possibly TRBD1 (5 bases). This CDR3 has 17 residues. Trimming shortened V by 0 bases and J by 4 bases, and 19 bases separated the two germline ends. The germline V gene has CDR1 SGDLS and CDR2 YYNGEE. The CDR3 is CASSVGGHGALGTEAFF. As DNA, the CDR3 is TGTGCCAGCAGCGTAGGAGGACATGGGGCTCTTGGCACTGAAGCTTTCTTT.

This clonotype was counted between two and nine times. J is TRBJ2-5 and V is TRBV2; D gene ambiguous. This CDR3 has 12 amino acids. The V end lost 6 bases, the J end lost 7 bases, and 12 bases lay between the germline ends. Germline V lookup: CDR1 SNHLY, CDR2 FYNNEI. CDR3: CASRLDEGTQYF. CDR3 sequence (DNA): TGTGCCAGCAGGCTGGATGAAGGGACCCAGTACTTC.

The table lists this clonotype with a few counts. A read error may explain this, as a much larger clone is one base away. This chain uses TRBV28 with TRBJ2-5; 11 bases line up with TRBD2. The assigned J gene may be wrong: the sequence end matches TRBJ2-1 better. The germline V gene encodes CDR1 MDHEN and CDR2 SYDVKM. This CDR3 contains 15 residues. Written as DNA, the CDR3 is TGTGCCGGCAGTACCCTAGCGGGGGGATACAATGAGCAGTTCTTC. Translating gives CAGSTLAGGYNEQFF.

This clonotype was observed a handful of times. V usage is TRBV5-1 and J usage is TRBJ1-1; 7 positions agree with TRBD1. There are 15 residues in the CDR3. V shed 3 bases and J 0 bases; nucleotides not matched to a gene: 5. CDR1 is SGHRS, CDR2 YFSETQ, per germline. The CDR3 DNA reads as TGCGCCAGCAGCTCTGAACAGGGGATGAACACTGAAGCTTTCTTT. Translated, it gives CASSSEQGMNTEAFF.

This clonotype showed up many times. The chain employs TRBV20-1 and TRBJ2-1; perhaps TRBD2 as D (5 bases). The CDR3 length is 13 residues. Germline V lookup: CDR1 DFQATT, CDR2 SNEGSKA (reference sequence). Trimming cost V 0 bases and J 10 bases, with 13 bases left between them. The CDR3 coding sequence is TGCAGTGCTAGAGATTCGGGGTTATGGGAGCAGTTCTTC. Translation: CSARDSGLWEQFF.

This rearrangement joins TRBV24-1 to TRBJ2-5; D is unclear. V was cut by 1 base and J by 5 bases, with 10 bases left in between. CDR1 KGHDR and CDR2 SFDVKD come from the germline V gene. The CDR3 covers 14 residues. CDR3 nucleotide sequence: TGTGCCACCAGTGATTTAAATGCTGGGGAGACCCAGTACTTC. Protein sequence: CATSDLNAGETQYF.

This clonotype was seen more than once but under ten times. Since no conserved phenylalanine or tryptophan closes the CDR3, a read error is the likely cause. The rearrangement joins TRBV20-1 to TRBJ2-3, with unresolved D. Looked up from germline, CDR1 is DFQATT and CDR2 is SNEGSKA (reference sequence). The CDR3 has 14 residues. The V gene lost 8 bases and the J gene lost 0 bases, with 15 bases spanning the gap. The CDR3 protein is CSPRPGSSTDTQYL. In DNA form, the CDR3 reads TGCAGTCCCCGGCCCGGCTCTAGCACAGATACGCAGTATTTG.

This clonotype was observed a single time. The chain is built from TRBV7-2 and TRBJ2-7; 8 bases fit TRBD1. V gave up 4 bases and J gave up 4 bases; unmatched junction bases: 9. The CDR3 is 15 residues long. Germline CDR1 and CDR2: SGHTA and FQGNSA. CDR3 protein: CASSSQTGEGYEQYF. The CDR3 DNA sequence: TGTGCCAGCAGCTCCCAGACAGGGGAAGGATACGAGCAGTACTTC.

The chain couples TRBV20-1 to TRBJ2-5, with 11 bases fitting TRBD2. Germline V gene lookup returns CDR1 DFQATT and CDR2 SNEGSKA (reference sequence). The CDR3 runs to 15 residues. V shed 6 bases, J shed 7 bases, and the junction held 13 bases outside the gene matches. CDR3: CSANSGTSGPGTQYF. The CDR3 DNA reads as TGCAGTGCCAACTCCGGGACTAGCGGCCCGGGGACCCAGTACTTC.